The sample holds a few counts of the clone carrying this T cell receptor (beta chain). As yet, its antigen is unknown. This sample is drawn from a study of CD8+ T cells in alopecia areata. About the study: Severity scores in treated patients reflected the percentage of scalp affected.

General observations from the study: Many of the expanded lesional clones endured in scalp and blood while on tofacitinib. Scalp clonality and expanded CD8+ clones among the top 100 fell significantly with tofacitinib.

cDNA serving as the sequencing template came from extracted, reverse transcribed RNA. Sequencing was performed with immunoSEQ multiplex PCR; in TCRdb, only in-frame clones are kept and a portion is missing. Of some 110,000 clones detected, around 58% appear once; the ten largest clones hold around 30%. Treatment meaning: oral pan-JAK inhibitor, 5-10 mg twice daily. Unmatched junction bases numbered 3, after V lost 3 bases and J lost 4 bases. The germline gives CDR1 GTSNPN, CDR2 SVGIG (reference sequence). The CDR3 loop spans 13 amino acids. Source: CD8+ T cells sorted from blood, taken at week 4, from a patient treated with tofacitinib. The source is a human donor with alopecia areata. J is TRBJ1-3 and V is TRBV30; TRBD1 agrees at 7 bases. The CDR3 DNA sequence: TGTGCCTGGAGCGACAGGGTGGGAAACACCATATATTTT. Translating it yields CAWSDRVGNTIYF.